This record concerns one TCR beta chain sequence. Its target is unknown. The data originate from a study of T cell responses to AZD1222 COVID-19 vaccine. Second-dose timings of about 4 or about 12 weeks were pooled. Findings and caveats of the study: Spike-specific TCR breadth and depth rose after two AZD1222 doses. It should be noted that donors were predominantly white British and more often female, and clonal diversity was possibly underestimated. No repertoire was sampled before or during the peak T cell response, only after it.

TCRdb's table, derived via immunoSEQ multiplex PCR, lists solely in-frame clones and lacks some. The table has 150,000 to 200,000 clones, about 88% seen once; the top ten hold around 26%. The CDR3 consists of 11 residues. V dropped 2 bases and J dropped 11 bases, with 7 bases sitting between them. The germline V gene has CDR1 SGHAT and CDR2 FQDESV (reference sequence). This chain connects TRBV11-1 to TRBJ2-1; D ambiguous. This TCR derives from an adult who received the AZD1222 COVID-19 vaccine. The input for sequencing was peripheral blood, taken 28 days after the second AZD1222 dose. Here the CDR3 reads CASSLTRQQFF. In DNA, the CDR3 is TGTGCCAGCAGCTTAACCCGGCAGCAGTTCTTC.